The 30 T cell receptor beta chains presented below share a single source sample, sequenced in a study of blood T cell repertoires in COVID-19 (dated by TCRdb to about 2020). Libraries were built with the immunoSEQ multiplex PCR assay. TCRdb's version of the immuneACCESS table is confined to in-frame rearrangements and falls short of the full clone set. An unresolved V gene accounts for under half of the shortfall where checked; the remainder is of unknown origin. The sample contains under 150,000 clones, approximately 80% of them found a single time. Clones ranked in the top ten supply approximately 9.2% of the sample. Sequenced: peripheral blood. These TCRs come from a human donor with acute or convalescent COVID-19. The donor label of this sample is uncertain.

The chain has TRBV28 and TRBJ2-1; D gene uncertain. V was clipped by 6 bases and J by 5 bases, with 11 bases between them. From germline, CDR1 is MDHEN and CDR2 SYDVKM. This CDR3 spans 13 amino acids. CDR3 bases: TGTGCCAGCAGCCCGGCCCGGGACAATGAGCAGTTCTTC. The encoded protein is CASSPARDNEQFF.

V usage is TRBV3-1 (or the pseudogene TRBV3-2) and J usage is TRBJ1-1; D call uncertain. Germline V gene sequence: CDR1 LGHDT, CDR2 YNNKEL (reference sequence). The CDR3 spans 11 residues. With 1 base removed from V and 11 bases from J, the gap between germline ends came to 8 bases. CDR3 sequence (DNA): TGTGCCAGCAGCCAAGGGTCAGTGGCTTTCTTT. This codes for CASSQGSVAFF.

V gene TRBV2 combines with J gene TRBJ2-2, with D possibly TRBD1 on 5 matching bases. The CDR3 is made up of 15 amino acids. Trimming left V 5 bases short and J 1 base short, with 11 bases between. The germline V gene has CDR1 SNHLY and CDR2 FYNNEI. The CDR3 DNA sequence: TGTGCCAGCAGTCCTGACAGAAGGAACACCGGGGAGCTGTTTTTT. Its translation: CASSPDRRNTGELFF.

This rearrangement joins TRBV4-2 to TRBJ2-2, with 10 bases lining up with TRBD2. V lost 3 bases and J lost 6; bases outside the gene matches: 4. CDR3 length: 15 residues. Germline CDR1 reads LGHNA; CDR2 reads YNFKEQ. Here the CDR3 DNA reads TGTGCCAGCAGCCACCCAGCGGGGGGGCCCGGGGAGCTGTTTTTT. It codes for CASSHPAGGPGELFF.

The J gene is TRBJ2-5, the V gene TRBV6-2 or TRBV6-3, with a possible D match to TRBD2 (7 bases). Germline lookup yields CDR1 MNHEY and CDR2 SVGEGT. V was pared by 3 bases and J by 8 bases, with 16 bases between. The length of the CDR3 is 14 residues. In DNA form, the CDR3 reads TGTGCCAGCAGTTATGGAGGGGGGGCCACCACCCAGTACTTC. This translates into CASSYGGGATTQYF.

The J gene is TRBJ1-1, the V gene TRBV9; a weak D match, TRBD1 (5 bases). Trimming took off 2 bases at V and 3 bases at J, with 11 bases between the two ends. The germline V gene has CDR1 SGDLS and CDR2 YYNGEE. This CDR3 is built from 14 residues. The CDR3: CASSVLQEHTEAFF. CDR3 sequence (DNA): TGTGCCAGCAGCGTCCTACAGGAGCACACTGAAGCTTTCTTT.

This sequence joins TRBV7-3 and TRBJ1-1; unclear D gene. Trimming took 5 bases from V and 4 from J, leaving 11 bases between them. The CDR3 spans 13 residues. Germline V gene data show CDR1 as SGHTA and CDR2 as FQGTGA. CDR3: CASSIYRGTEAFF. CDR3 DNA sequence: TGTGCCAGCAGCATATACCGCGGCACTGAAGCTTTCTTT.

The chain couples TRBV6-5 to TRBJ2-7, with D uncertain. Germline CDR1 is MNHEY and CDR2 is SVGAGI. This CDR3 spans 14 amino acids. Trimming pared 6 bases from V and 3 bases from J, leaving 15 bases between. CDR3 loop: CASSREVERYEQYV. For the CDR3, the DNA is TGTGCCAGCAGCCGAGAAGTTGAGCGCTACGAGCAGTACGTC.

The chain is built from TRBV11-2 and TRBJ2-7, with TRBD2 as a possible D gene (6 bases). This CDR3 comprises 15 residues. Deletions cut 5 bases from V and 4 bases from J, with 18 bases between. Germline CDR1 is SGHAT and CDR2 is FQNNGV. The CDR3 DNA reads TGTGCCAGCAGCCGGGGAGGCGGTAGAGGGTACGAGCAGTACTTC. Its protein product is CASSRGGGRGYEQYF.

The chain is built from TRBV5-4 and TRBJ1-6; a possible D gene is TRBD1 (5 bases). This CDR3 comprises 16 residues. Trimming cost V 4 bases and J 8 bases, with 19 bases left between them. Germline V gene data show CDR1 as SGHNT and CDR2 as YYREEE (reference sequence). In nucleotides, the CDR3 is TGTGCCAGCAGCCCCCTTGGGGCCGGGGGGGATTCACCCCTCCACTTT. This sequence encodes CASSPLGAGGDSPLHF.

This chain links TRBV7-8 with TRBJ2-7; no definite D call. The V gene's germline CDR1 is SGHVS and CDR2 FQNEAQ. This CDR3 is 13 amino acids long. Deletions cut 1 base from V and 3 bases from J, with 7 bases between. The CDR3 nucleotides read TGTGCCAGCAGCTTAGACAGTTACTACGAGCAGTACGTC. Translating gives CASSLDSYYEQYV.

This rearrangement joins TRBV24-1 to TRBJ2-6; D possibly corresponds to TRBD1 (6 bases). Germline CDR1 reads KGHDR; CDR2 reads SFDVKD. The CDR3 runs to 16 residues. The germline V and J ends were trimmed by 5 bases and 1 base, with 11 bases remaining between them. CDR3 DNA sequence: TGTGCCACCAGTGTTCACCAGGGGTCTGGGGCCAACGTCCTGACTTTC. It specifies CATSVHQGSGANVLTF.

The gene calls are TRBV30 and TRBJ1-5, with 7 bases fitting TRBD1. This CDR3 has 14 residues. Trimming removed 3 bases from V and 2 bases from J; junction bases left unmatched: 4. Germline V gene lookup returns CDR1 GTSNPN and CDR2 SVGIG (reference sequence). CDR3 coding DNA: TGTGCCTGGAGCCCCACAGGGGGCAATCAGCCCCAGCATTTT. Translated: CAWSPTGGNQPQHF.

The chain employs TRBV3-1 (or the pseudogene TRBV3-2) and TRBJ1-2; possible D gene TRBD1, 6 bases. Germline CDR1 and CDR2: LGHDT and YNNKEL (reference sequence). The CDR3 length is 14 residues. V was pared by 2 bases and J by 7 bases, with 14 bases between. The DNA for the CDR3 is TGTGCCAGCAGCCAATCTACAGGGCTTGGTGGCTACACCTTC. Amino acid sequence: CASSQSTGLGGYTF.

This sequence joins TRBV11-2 and TRBJ2-7, with unresolved D. Trimming pared 5 bases from V and 2 bases from J, leaving 7 bases between. Germline loops: CDR1 SGHAT, CDR2 FQNNGV. CDR3 length: 12 amino acids. The CDR3 spells CASSNIAYEQYF. CDR3 sequence (DNA): TGTGCCAGCAGCAACATCGCCTACGAGCAGTACTTC.

In this sample, this clone turned up a few times. The chain carries TRBV3-1 (or the pseudogene TRBV3-2) and TRBJ2-2, with D possibly TRBD2 on 5 matching bases. This CDR3 has 15 residues. Looked up from germline, CDR1 is LGHDT and CDR2 is YNNKEL (reference sequence). V lost 4 bases, J lost 5 bases, and 14 bases lay in between. CDR3 in DNA: TGTGCCAGCAGCCGACTCAGAGGGATGACCGGGGAGCTGTTTTTT. Encoded protein: CASSRLRGMTGELFF.

The chain links TRBV27 to TRBJ1-2; D gene uncertain. V was pared by 2 bases and J by 8 bases, with 12 bases between. The CDR3 length is 13 residues. The V gene's germline CDR1 is MNHEY and CDR2 SMNVEV (reference sequence). In DNA form, the CDR3 reads TGTGCCAGCAGTTTAGGCCCATTGAAGGGCTACACCTTC. Its translation is CASSLGPLKGYTF.

This clone showed up just a few times. The chain joins TRBV19 to TRBJ1-5, with D uncertain. CDR1 is LNHDA, CDR2 SQIVND, per germline (reference sequence). The V gene lost 2 bases and the J gene lost 0 bases, with 8 bases spanning the gap. There are 15 residues in the CDR3. Here the CDR3 DNA reads TGTGCCAGTAGTATAAAGGGAGATAGCAATCAGCCCCAGCATTTT. Amino acid sequence: CASSIKGDSNQPQHF.

The chain has TRBV19 and TRBJ2-3; TRBD1 aligns across 8 bases. Germline loops: CDR1 LNHDA, CDR2 SQIVND (reference sequence). J lost 6 bases, V lost 5 bases, and 7 bases had no gene match. The CDR3 has 14 residues. This CDR3 reads CASSWDRRKDTQYF. The CDR3 DNA reads TGTGCCAGTAGTTGGGACAGGCGGAAGGATACGCAGTATTTT.

The chain employs TRBV5-4 and TRBJ2-7, with a possible D match to TRBD1 (6 bases). This CDR3 has 14 residues. V lost 3 bases, J lost 3 bases, and 13 bases lay in between. Looked up from germline, CDR1 is SGHNT and CDR2 is YYREEE (reference sequence). CDR3 sequence: CASSSWGRNYEQYF. The CDR3 coding sequence is TGTGCCAGCAGCTCCTGGGGGCGGAACTACGAGCAGTACTTC.

The sample holds a few counts of this clone. The gene calls are TRBV4-1 and TRBJ1-4; no definite D call. This CDR3 has 14 amino acids. V was clipped by 1 base and J by 5 bases, with 8 bases between them. The germline CDR1 and CDR2 sequences are MGHRA and YSYEKL. CDR3 sequence (DNA): TGCGCCAGCAGCCAAGCGGGAAGGAATGAAAAACTGTTTTTT. Translated: CASSQAGRNEKLFF.

This chain uses TRBV19 with TRBJ1-2, with D perhaps matching TRBD1 (5 bases). Germline CDR1 reads LNHDA; CDR2 reads SQIVND (reference sequence). This CDR3 is 14 amino acids long. V dropped 6 bases and J dropped 2 bases, with 13 bases sitting between them. CDR3 in amino acids: CASRFSAGNYGYTF. Here the CDR3 DNA reads TGTGCCAGTAGATTCTCGGCAGGGAACTATGGCTACACCTTC.

The J gene is TRBJ1-2, the V gene TRBV5-1, with TRBD1 as a possible D gene (6 bases). V lost 4 bases to trimming and J lost 0 bases, with 16 bases between them. Germline V gene sequence: CDR1 SGHRS, CDR2 YFSETQ. This CDR3 has 16 residues. The CDR3 DNA sequence: TGCGCCAGCAGCCCCTCCCCAGGGGTAGCTAACTATGGCTACACCTTC. It specifies CASSPSPGVANYGYTF.

This clone was seen a single time. The chain carries TRBV11-3 and TRBJ2-1, with 11 bases that match TRBD1. V shed 5 bases, J shed 8 bases, and the junction held 5 bases outside the gene matches. The CDR3 extends over 14 amino acids. CDR1 SGHNT and CDR2 YENEEA come from the germline V gene. CDR3 residues: CASSGTGGWDEQFF. CDR3 bases: TGTGCCAGCAGCGGGACAGGGGGTTGGGATGAGCAGTTCTTC.

The chain has TRBV30 and TRBJ2-2, with 7 bases matching TRBD2. There are 12 residues in the CDR3. From germline, CDR1 is GTSNPN and CDR2 SVGIG (reference sequence). The V gene end was trimmed by 8 bases and the J gene end by 7 bases; junction bases not matched to a gene: 7. The CDR3 is CALGRAGGELFF. The CDR3 nucleotides are TGTGCCCTAGGGAGGGCTGGCGGGGAGCTGTTTTTT.

This clone was seen only once. The V and J genes are TRBV5-1 and TRBJ2-1; tentative D call: TRBD1 (6 bases). The CDR3 totals 13 residues. V lost 4 bases, J lost 7 bases, and 12 bases lay in between. From germline, CDR1 is SGHRS and CDR2 YFSETQ. The CDR3 bases are TGCGCCAGCAGCCCCCAGGGGTGGAATGAGCAGTTCTTC. Translation gives CASSPQGWNEQFF.

This clone was observed a single time. This chain joins TRBV5-8 and TRBJ2-3; 11 bases match TRBD1. Germline loops: CDR1 SGHTS, CDR2 YDEGEE. With 4 bases clipped from V and 4 bases from J, the junction kept 8 bases outside the gene matches. The CDR3 length is 16 residues. CDR3 DNA sequence: TGTGCCAGCAGCCCAGGACAGGGGGCTTGGTCAGATACGCAGTATTTT. This sequence encodes CASSPGQGAWSDTQYF.

The V gene is TRBV6-5, the J gene TRBJ1-6, with D perhaps matching TRBD1 (6 bases). The CDR3 has 13 residues. Per the germline V gene, CDR1 is MNHEY and CDR2 is SVGAGI. V shed 3 bases and J shed 10 bases, with 10 bases lying between them. Here the CDR3 DNA reads TGTGCCAGCAGTTATCGGGGGGCATCACCCCTCCACTTT. It specifies CASSYRGASPLHF.

CDR3 nucleotide sequence: TGTGCCTGGAGTGTGGGGACAGGGGGCGTAAGAGGAGAGCCCTATGGCTACACCTTC. It yields the protein CAWSVGTGGVRGEPYGYTF. The chain is built from TRBV30 and TRBJ1-2; 12 bases agree with TRBD1. The CDR3 length is 19 residues. Germline CDR1 GTSNPN, CDR2 SVGIG (reference sequence). After removal of 0 bases from V and 4 bases from J, the junction contained 15 bases not matched to a gene.

The chain uses TRBV3-1 (or the pseudogene TRBV3-2) and TRBJ2-7; no clear D. Trimming pared 4 bases from V and 0 bases from J, leaving 13 bases between. Germline CDR1 and CDR2: LGHDT and YNNKEL (reference sequence). CDR3 length: 15 amino acids. Here the CDR3 reads CASSPWQVSSYEQYF. Here the CDR3 DNA reads TGTGCCAGCAGCCCATGGCAGGTGAGCTCCTACGAGCAGTACTTC.